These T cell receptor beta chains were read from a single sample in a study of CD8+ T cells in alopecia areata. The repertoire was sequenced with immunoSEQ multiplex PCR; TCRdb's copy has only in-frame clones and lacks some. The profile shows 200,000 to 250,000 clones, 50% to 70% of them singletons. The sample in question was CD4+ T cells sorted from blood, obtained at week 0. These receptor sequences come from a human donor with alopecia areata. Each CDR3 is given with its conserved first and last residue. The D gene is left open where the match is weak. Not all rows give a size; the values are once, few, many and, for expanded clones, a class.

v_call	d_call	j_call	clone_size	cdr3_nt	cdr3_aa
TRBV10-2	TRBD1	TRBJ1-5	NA	TGCGCCAGCGCCTACGGGACAGGGGGAGATCAGCCCCAGCATTTT	CASAYGTGGDQPQHF
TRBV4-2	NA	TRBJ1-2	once	TGTGCCAGCAGCCAAGATACGGCAGATAACTATGGCTACACCTTC	CASSQDTADNYGYTF
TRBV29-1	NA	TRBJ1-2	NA	TGCAGCGCTGGGGAGGTCGGGGCGCAGGGCTACACCTTC	CSAGEVGAQGYTF
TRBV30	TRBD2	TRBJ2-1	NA	TGTGCCTGGAGAGTAGCGGGAGGGTGGGATGAGCAGTTCTTC	CAWRVAGGWDEQFF
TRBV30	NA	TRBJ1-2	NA	TGTGCCTACGGGGGTGGCCCCTATGGCTACACCTTC	CAYGGGPYGYTF
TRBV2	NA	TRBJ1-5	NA	TGTGCCAGCAGTAGCCAGGGCCGAGGGGATCAGCCCCAGCATTTT	CASSSQGRGDQPQHF
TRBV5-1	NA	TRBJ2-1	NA	TGCGCCAGCGATTCCGGACTAAGCAATGAGCAGTTCTTC	CASDSGLSNEQFF
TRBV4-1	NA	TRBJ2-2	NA	TGCGCCAGCAGCTCCGTGGCGAGTGGGACCGGGGAGCTGTTTTTT	CASSSVASGTGELFF
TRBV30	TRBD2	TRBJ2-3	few	TGTGCCTGGAGTGTCGGCGGGAGGGTTGGGGATACGCAGTATTTT	CAWSVGGRVGDTQYF
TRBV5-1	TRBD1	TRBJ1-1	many	TGCGCCAGCAGCACGGGACAGGATGGCGTCACTGAAGCTTTCTTT	CASSTGQDGVTEAFF
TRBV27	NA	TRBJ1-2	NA	TGTGCCAGCAGTTTTTTACAGGGACACGGCTACACCTTC	CASSFLQGHGYTF
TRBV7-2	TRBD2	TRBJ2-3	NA	TGTGCCAGCAGCTTAGTGGCGGGAGGACCTCCTGATACGCAGTATTTT	CASSLVAGGPPDTQYF
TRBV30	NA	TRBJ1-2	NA	TGTGCCTGGAGTCACCGGGCCGCCTACGGCTACTATGGCTACACCTTC	CAWSHRAAYGYYGYTF
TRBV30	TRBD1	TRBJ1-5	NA	TGTGCCTGGGATACAGGGGGCAATCAGCCCCAGCATTTT	CAWDTGGNQPQHF
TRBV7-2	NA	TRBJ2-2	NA	TGTGCCAGCTTACCAGGGTTTCAGACCGGGGAGCTGTTTTTT	CASLPGFQTGELFF
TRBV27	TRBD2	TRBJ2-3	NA	TGTGCCAGCAGTCCCTCCGGGGGACTACCAGATACGCAGTATTTT	CASSPSGGLPDTQYF
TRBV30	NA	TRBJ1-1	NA	TGTGCCTGGAGGTCAGTGAACACTGAAGCTTTCTTT	CAWRSVNTEAFF
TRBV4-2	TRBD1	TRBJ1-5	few	TGTGCCAGCAGCTCAGCCGACAGGGAAGGGCAGCCCCAGCATTTT	CASSSADREGQPQHF
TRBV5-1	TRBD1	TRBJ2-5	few	TGCGCCAGCAGCGTTGGACAGGGAGGAGAGACCCAGTACTTC	CASSVGQGGETQYF
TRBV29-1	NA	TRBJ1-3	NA	TGCAGCCTGATAGAGGGAAACACCATATATTTT	CSLIEGNTIYF
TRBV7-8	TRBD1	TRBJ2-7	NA	TGTGCCAGCAGGGACAGGTTCTCCTACGAGCAGTACTTC	CASRDRFSYEQYF
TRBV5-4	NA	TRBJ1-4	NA	TGTGCCAGCAGCATGGGGAGCACTAATGAAAAACTGTTTTTT	CASSMGSTNEKLFF
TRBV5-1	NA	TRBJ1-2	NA	TGCGCCAGCAGCTTGGGCGGGGGCGACTTTGGCTACACCTTC	CASSLGGGDFGYTF
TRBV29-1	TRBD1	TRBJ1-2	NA	TGCAGCGTGACCAGAAGGACAGGGCAAAATGGCTACACCTTC	CSVTRRTGQNGYTF
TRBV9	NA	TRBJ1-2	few	TGTGCCAGCAGCGTAGAGGGGAGTGGAGGCTACACCTTC	CASSVEGSGGYTF
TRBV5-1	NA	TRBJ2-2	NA	TGCGCCAGCAGCTTCGGGCAGCAGAACACCGGGGAGCTGTTTTTT	CASSFGQQNTGELFF
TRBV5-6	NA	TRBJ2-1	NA	TGTGCCAGCAGCTTGGTCTCAGGTGGCTCCTACAATGAGCAGTTCTTC	CASSLVSGGSYNEQFF
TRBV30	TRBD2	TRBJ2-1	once	TGTGCCTGGAGGACGGGACTAGAGCAGTTCTTC	CAWRTGLEQFF
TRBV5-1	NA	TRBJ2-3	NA	TGCGCCAGCAGCTTAGGGGACCGCACAGATACGCAGTATTTT	CASSLGDRTDTQYF
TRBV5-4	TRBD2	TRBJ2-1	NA	TGTGCCAGCACCCAGACCCAGCTAGCGGGGGGGTACAATGAGCAGTTCTTC	CASTQTQLAGGYNEQFF
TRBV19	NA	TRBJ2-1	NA	TGTGCCAGTAGTAACGGGGGGCAGGGGAATGAGCAGTTCTTC	CASSNGGQGNEQFF
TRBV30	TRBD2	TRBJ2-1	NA	TGTGCCTGGGTACCCCCGCGCGGGAGATCCTACAATGAGCAGTTCTTC	CAWVPPRGRSYNEQFF
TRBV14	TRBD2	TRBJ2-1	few	TGTGCCAGCAGCCAAGTAGTAGGAAGCGGGGTACGGAATGAGCAGTTCTTC	CASSQVVGSGVRNEQFF
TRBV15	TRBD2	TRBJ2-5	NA	TGTGCCACCAGCGGCTCGGCGGGAGATGATGAGACCCAGTACTTC	CATSGSAGDDETQYF
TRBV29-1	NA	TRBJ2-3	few	TGCAGCGGGACCGGGGCCCCGGGGGCAGATACGCAGTATTTT	CSGTGAPGADTQYF
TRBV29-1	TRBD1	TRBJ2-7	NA	TGCAGCGTCAACAGGGGATCGTACGAGCAGTACTTC	CSVNRGSYEQYF
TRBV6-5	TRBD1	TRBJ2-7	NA	TGTGCCAGCAGTTACTCGAGGTGGCAGGGGGACCACGAGCAGTACTTC	CASSYSRWQGDHEQYF
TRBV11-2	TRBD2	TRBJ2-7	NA	TGTGCCAGCAGCTTATGGCTAGCGGGAGTCGACGAGCAGTACTTC	CASSLWLAGVDEQYF
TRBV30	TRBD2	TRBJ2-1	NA	TGTGCCTGGAGCTATAGCGGGAGACCCTACAATGAGCAGTTCTTC	CAWSYSGRPYNEQFF
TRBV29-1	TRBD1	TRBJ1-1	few	TGCAGCGTTGAGGGACAGGGGAACACTGAAGCTTTCTTT	CSVEGQGNTEAFF
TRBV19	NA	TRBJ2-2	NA	TGTGCCAGTAGTATAGGCTTCCTGCGGAACACCGGGGAGCTGTTTTTT	CASSIGFLRNTGELFF
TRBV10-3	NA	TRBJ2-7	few	TGTGCCATCAGTGATAGACAGGCGTACGAGCAGTACTTC	CAISDRQAYEQYF
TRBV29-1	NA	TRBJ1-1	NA	TGCAGCGTTGAAGTTTTCGACACTGAAACTTTCTTT	CSVEVFDTETFF
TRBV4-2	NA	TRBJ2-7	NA	TGTGCCAGCAGCCAGACAGCGGGCAGAGAGCAGTACTTC	CASSQTAGREQYF
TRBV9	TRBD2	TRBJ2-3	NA	TGTGCCAGCAGCGTAGCTCCGCGGGGGGGCCGGGGCACAGATACGCAGTATTTT	CASSVAPRGGRGTDTQYF